One sample yielded the 20 T cell receptor beta chains listed below, sequenced in a study of T cell responses to AZD1222 COVID-19 vaccine. Using immunoSEQ multiplex PCR, the repertoire was profiled, and TCRdb retains in-frame clones only, with some absent. This table holds 100,000 to 150,000 clones, around 89% found once. This material consisted of peripheral blood, taken on day 0 of MenACWY control vaccination. These receptors originate from an adult in good health.

The chain is built from TRBV5-6 and TRBJ1-1; TRBD1 matches at 9 bases. The CDR3 covers 15 residues. Per germline, CDR1 SGHDT and CDR2 YYEEEE. With V trimmed by 4 bases and J by 6 bases, 10 bases remained unmatched. The CDR3: CASSPIQGALAEAFF. The CDR3, as DNA: TGTGCCAGCAGCCCCATACAGGGGGCTTTGGCTGAAGCTTTCTTT.

The CDR3 coding sequence is TGTGCCAGCAGCCAAGGAAGTAGGGACTATACCTACGAGCAGTACTTC. Translating it yields CASSQGSRDYTYEQYF. J is TRBJ2-7 and V is TRBV3-1 (or the pseudogene TRBV3-2), with 7 positions matching TRBD2. Germline assignment: CDR1 LGHDT and CDR2 YNNKEL (reference sequence). This CDR3 is built from 16 residues. With V trimmed by 1 base and J by 2 bases, 8 bases remained unmatched.

This chain uses TRBV13 with TRBJ1-4; D may be TRBD1 (5 bases). The CDR3 length is 13 residues. The V end lost 5 bases, the J end lost 8 bases, and 12 bases lay between the germline ends. The germline gives CDR1 PRHDT, CDR2 FYEKMQ (reference sequence). CDR3 in amino acids: CASSPRRGEKLFF. DNA for the CDR3: TGTGCCAGCAGCCCACGCCGGGGGGAAAAACTGTTTTTT.

The chain uses TRBV5-6 and TRBJ1-4; D unresolved. This CDR3 is built from 15 residues. Trimming pared 0 bases from V and 4 bases from J, leaving 10 bases between. Per the germline V gene, CDR1 is SGHDT and CDR2 is YYEEEE. The CDR3 is CASSLAPQDNEKLFF. CDR3 bases: TGTGCCAGCAGCTTGGCCCCCCAGGATAATGAAAAACTGTTTTTT.

The V call is TRBV7-6, the J call TRBJ1-2, with D possibly matching TRBD1 (6 bases). The CDR3 has 13 residues. The V end lost 4 bases, the J end lost 2 bases, and 8 bases lay between the germline ends. Germline lookup yields CDR1 SGHVS and CDR2 FNYEAQ. DNA for the CDR3: TGTGCCAGCAGCTACAGGGAGAACTATGGCTACACCTTC. Protein product: CASSYRENYGYTF.

The chain recombines TRBV6-1 with TRBJ2-1; TRBD2 aligns across 11 bases. The germline V gene has CDR1 MNHNS and CDR2 SASEGT. The CDR3 is 17 amino acids. J lost 8 bases, V lost 3 bases, and 12 bases had no gene match. CDR3 in amino acids: CASSDGLVAGGPYEQFF. The DNA for the CDR3 is TGTGCCAGCAGTGATGGCCTTGTAGCGGGAGGGCCGTATGAGCAGTTCTTC.

The chain carries TRBV7-2 and TRBJ2-5, with D possibly being TRBD1 (5 bases). The CDR3 spans 12 residues. From germline, CDR1 is SGHTA and CDR2 FQGNSA. Trimming took off 5 bases at V and 5 bases at J, with 9 bases between the two ends. The DNA for the CDR3 is TGTGCCAGCAGCACAAACAGGGAGACCCAGTACTTC. This translates into CASSTNRETQYF.

This clone was seen just once. The chain combines TRBV30 with TRBJ2-7, with D unclear. The germline V gene has CDR1 GTSNPN and CDR2 SVGIG (reference sequence). V was pared by 1 base and J by 2 bases, with 12 bases between. The CDR3 sequence is 14 residues long. The CDR3 nucleotides read TGTGCCTGGAGTGGGGCTCCTAGGGCCTACGAGCAGTACTTC. Protein: CAWSGAPRAYEQYF. The full variable domain, rest sourced from reference TRBV30 and TRBJ2-7, is SQTIHQWPATLVQPVGSPLSLECTVEGTSNPNLYWYRQAAGRGLQLLFYSVGIGQISSEVPQNLSASRPQDRQFILSSKKLLLSDSGFYLCAWSGAPRAYEQYFGPGTRLTVT.

Points on this clone: The sample carries other DNA sequences with the same CDR3. The rearrangement links TRBV27 to TRBJ2-6; D is unclear. Germline CDR1 is MNHEY and CDR2 is SMNVEV (reference sequence). The CDR3 runs 16 residues. The V gene lost 1 base and the J gene lost 0 bases, with 7 bases spanning the gap. CDR3 nucleotide sequence: TGTGCCAGCAGTTTATTAGGAATCTCTGGGGCCAACGTCCTGACTTTC. It codes for CASSLLGISGANVLTF.

The J gene is TRBJ2-7, the V gene TRBV5-1; D may be TRBD2 (6 bases). CDR1 SGHRS and CDR2 YFSETQ come from the germline V gene. CDR3 length: 14 residues. Trimming pared 2 bases from V and 3 bases from J, leaving 12 bases between. The DNA for the CDR3 is TGCGCCAGCAGCTTAGCTAGCGCCGTCTACGAGCAGTACTTC. Protein: CASSLASAVYEQYF.

This rearrangement joins TRBV7-3 to TRBJ2-1; D might be TRBD2 (6 bases). The CDR3 sequence is 13 residues long. The germline V and J ends were trimmed by 4 bases and 9 bases, with 13 bases remaining between them. Germline CDR1 is SGHTA and CDR2 is FQGTGA. This chain's CDR3 is CASSSTPGGEQFF. The CDR3 region has the DNA TGTGCCAGCAGCTCCACCCCCGGGGGTGAGCAGTTCTTC.

For the CDR3, the DNA is TGTGCCAGCAGCCAACAAGGGAGTGGCACAGATACGCAGTATTTT. Amino acid sequence: CASSQQGSGTDTQYF. V is TRBV7-3 and J is TRBJ2-3; perhaps TRBD2 as D (5 bases). Trimming shortened V by 5 bases and J by 1 base, and 13 bases separated the two germline ends. The CDR3 contains 15 residues. The germline CDR1 and CDR2 sequences are SGHTA and FQGTGA.

This clone was recorded only once. V usage is TRBV18 and J usage is TRBJ2-7, with 8 bases fitting TRBD1. Per germline, CDR1 KGHSH and CDR2 LQKENI. The CDR3 is 17 residues long. V was clipped by 1 base and J by 6 bases; unmatched bases: 14. In DNA, the CDR3 is TGTGCCAGCTCACCACAGACTCCGGGACAGGCCGTGGCCGAGCAGTACTTC. It is translated as CASSPQTPGQAVAEQYF.

This chain uses TRBV5-6 with TRBJ1-4; TRBD1 agrees at 10 bases. Germline trimming cut 8 bases from V and 5 bases from J; bases unmatched to any gene: 12. This CDR3 region has 16 residues. Looked up from germline, CDR1 is SGHDT and CDR2 is YYEEEE. CDR3 DNA sequence: TGTGCCAGGGGGAGGGACAGGGGAAAGGGGAATGAAAAACTGTTTTTT. Translation gives CARGRDRGKGNEKLFF.

The genes are TRBV18 and TRBJ1-4; D ambiguous. The CDR3 runs 15 residues. CDR1 and CDR2 from the germline V gene are KGHSH and LQKENI. Trimming stripped 2 bases from V and 0 bases from J, with 7 bases between. In DNA form, the CDR3 reads TGTGCCAGCTCACCAGAGGCAGCAACTAATGAAAAACTGTTTTTT. This sequence encodes CASSPEAATNEKLFF. Drawing the rest from reference TRBV18 and TRBJ1-4, the complete variable domain is NAGVMQNPRHLVRRRGQEARLRCSPMKGHSHVYWYRQLPEEGLKFMVYLQKENIIDESGMPKERFSAEFPKEGPSILRIQQVVRGDSAAYFCASSPEAATNEKLFFGSGTQLSVL.

The chain uses TRBV19 and TRBJ2-1; D might be TRBD1 or TRBD2, each matching 5 bases. This CDR3 has 14 residues. Germline-derived CDR1 and CDR2 are LNHDA and SQIVND (reference sequence). V was clipped by 7 bases and J by 6 bases, with 16 bases between them. The CDR3 nucleotides read TGTGCCAGTACCGGGACCGCGACGGCCAATGAGCAGTTCTTC. It specifies CASTGTATANEQFF.

This clone was seen only once. V and J are TRBV29-1 and TRBJ1-2; TRBD1 aligns across 8 bases. Per the germline V gene, CDR1 is SQVTM and CDR2 is ANQGSEA. This CDR3 is built from 12 residues. V was clipped by 4 bases and J by 8 bases; unmatched bases: 6. In DNA, the CDR3 is TGCAGCGTTGTGTGGAACAGGGGGGGCTACACCTTC. Protein sequence: CSVVWNRGGYTF.

The chain couples TRBV7-9 to TRBJ2-1, with D possibly matching TRBD2 (6 bases). Germline V gives CDR1 SEHNR, CDR2 FQNEAQ (reference sequence). V lost 5 bases and J 6 bases, leaving 11 bases between the germline ends. CDR3 length equals 13 residues. The CDR3 DNA reads TGTGCCAGCAGCGCAACTAGCTCCAATGAGCAGTTCTTC. This codes for CASSATSSNEQFF.

The chain combines TRBV20-1 with TRBJ2-3; D is ambiguous. V shed 3 bases and J shed 5 bases, with 6 bases lying between them. The CDR3 consists of 11 residues. Germline V gene data show CDR1 as DFQATT and CDR2 as SNEGSKA (reference sequence). The CDR3 nucleotides read TGCAGTGCTAGGTCGGGAGATACGCAGTATTTT. Translation gives CSARSGDTQYF.

This clone was seen a handful of times. This chain uses TRBV5-1 with TRBJ2-2; 16 bases align to TRBD2. V was pared by 4 bases and J by 6 bases, with 6 bases of the junction left unmatched. The CDR3 has 17 residues. Germline CDR1 SGHRS, CDR2 YFSETQ. In DNA, the CDR3 is TGCGCCAGCAGCCAGGGACTAGCGGGAGGGCTATCCGGGGAGCTGTTTTTT. Protein sequence: CASSQGLAGGLSGELFF.